The present entry profiles one T cell receptor (beta chain) with its context. The TCR alpha and TCR beta cDNA libraries, bearing sample barcodes and UMIs, were generated by 5'RACE using constant-segment primers. One entry per CDR3 protein results from TCRdb running MiXCR on the 5' RACE reads. The sample has around 340,000 distinct CDR3 sequences; 21% are singletons. This sample is drawn from a study of T-cell memory formation after mild COVID-19. CDR3 size: 13 residues. Trimming removed 5 bases at V and 7 bases at J, with 14 bases between. Material for sequencing was PBMCs or a T cell subset sorted from them (not recorded which). The origin of this receptor is an adult woman who had mild COVID-19 (a few samples of this study predate the infection). Cell type and time point are not known. V gene TRBV12-3 or TRBV12-4 combines with J gene TRBJ1-2, with D possibly TRBD1 on 5 matching bases. This CDR3 reads CASSINQGSGYTF. The CDR3 nucleotides are TGTGCCAGCAGTATAAACCAGGGATCTGGCTACACCTTC.